The source of this T cell receptor (beta chain) is a study of blood T cell repertoires in COVID-19 (dated by TCRdb to the early 2020s). Study-wide context: The collaborator samples originated in the United States, Italy and Spain and spanned the acute and convalescent phases of COVID-19. Samples came from the ongoing ImmuneRACE study (first 160 participants) plus 1,254 subjects from 6 global collaborators. The repertoires were released in a freely available public database intended as a resource for research on the immune response to SARS-CoV-2. Deeply sampled blood TCRbeta repertoires from subjects exposed to, actively infected with, or recovered from COVID-19 were included in the dataset. Where available, HLA class I and class II types were taken from metadata supplied by the sample provider and were not determined by assay-based typing. The material from the prospective study consisted of cDNA or gDNA derived from T cells, B-cell-depleted T cells, or PBMCs. The sample metadata nearly always contained a de-identified subject ID, COVID-19 status, age in years and sex.

About this clone itself: There is no known antigen for this receptor. Per-nucleotide qualities are absent, and no much larger clonotype sits a single base away.

What the research found in general, with its limitations: The amount of clinical and demographic metadata varied by source and participant and was provided uncurated.

V is trimmed back by 3 bases and J by 5 bases, and the junction contains 8 bases that no gene match accounts for. The germline V gene encodes CDR1 KGHSH and CDR2 LQKENI. The CDR3 numbers 15 residues from cysteine through phenylalanine. Only the CDR3 DNA stays, 45 bases, in frame from base 1. Samples from volunteer blood donors who had recovered from COVID-19 were contributed by a second Seattle source. Each collaborating institution followed its own protocols to collect whole blood in K2EDTA tubes. Collaborator samples were shipped for TCRbeta analysis as frozen whole blood, isolated PBMCs, or DNA extracted from either sample type. The immunoSEQ Assay, a bias-controlled multiplex PCR, was used to amplify TCRbeta CDR3 regions from genomic DNA. The paper's data handling went like this. The number of nucleated cells in each sample was estimated by amplification of reference gene primers within the assay. To quantify the absolute abundance of each unique TCRbeta CDR3 rearrangement, sequence reads were collapsed and filtered. For each sample, productive Simpson clonality was calculated by taking the square root of Simpson's diversity index across productive rearrangements. TCRdb limited this immuneACCESS table to in-frame rearrangements with V and J called. A share of clones is missing; checked studies link under half to unresolved V genes, and the rest is unexplained. That table supplies the V and J calls and clone size; D and trimming were determined from the DNA. A total of around 280,000 clones appear in this sample, 87% of them only once. The ten largest make up about 2.2% of the sample.

The origin of this receptor is a woman aged 50 to 65 who had recovered from COVID-19. This chain is built from TRBV18 and TRBJ2-7; the central 9 bases match TRBD1. Sequencing was done on a sample of peripheral blood. At the DNA level, the sequence is TGTGCCAGCTCACCCCATTACCGGACAGGGGACGAGCAGTACTTC. This sequence encodes CASSPHYRTGDEQYF. Full variable domain (CDR3 extended with the reference TRBV18 and TRBJ2-7 proteins): NAGVMQNPRHLVRRRGQEARLRCSPMKGHSHVYWYRQLPEEGLKFMVYLQKENIIDESGMPKERFSAEFPKEGPSILRIQQVVRGDSAAYFCASSPHYRTGDEQYFGPGTRLTVT.